These T cell receptor beta chains were read from a single sample in a study of cytomegalovirus exposure and HLA in healthy donors. Here immunoSEQ multiplex PCR was the method, and the copy in TCRdb shows in-frame clones only, minus some. The repertoire holds 160,000 or so clones, with about 80% as singletons. The sample taken for sequencing was PBMCs. These receptors were collected from a man aged 35-49 years in good health and CMV-seronegative. The conserved cysteine and the conserved F or W are not part of the CDR3 here.

ASSFTGTSGIHEQF TRBJ2-1 TRBV7-6
ASSGEAGPYNEQF TRBJ2-1 TRBV5-1
ASSPGPRTETYEQY TRBJ2-7 TRBV6-6
ACSRDRRSYEQY TRBJ2-7 TRBV30
ASGQNYEQY TRBJ2-7 TRBV27
ASSVGVGLEQF TRBJ2-1 TRBV9
ASSEIGGSGNTIY TRBJ1-3 TRBV6-1
ASSVVPSGRGEQF TRBJ2-1 TRBV9
ASSFSRTPGNTIY TRBJ1-3 TRBV28
ASSVEGTGRYNEQF TRBJ2-1 TRBV9
ASSFFLGTGSTDTQY TRBJ2-3 TRBV28
ASSFRVEDGYT TRBJ1-2 TRBV28
SVDLDNSYEQY TRBJ2-7 TRBV29-1
ASSLVLTGGLNTEAF TRBJ1-1 TRBV5-1
AIRDRGHDEQF TRBJ2-1 TRBV6-5
AWCLKRDANEQF TRBJ2-1 TRBV30
ASSLVQVTDTQY TRBJ2-3 TRBV7-8
ASSVDISEYLGRNEQF TRBJ2-1 TRBV9
ASSSPGLTYNEQF TRBJ2-1 TRBV7-9